Presented here are 5 T cell receptor beta chains from one specimen sequenced in a study of blood T cell repertoires in COVID-19. Using immunoSEQ multiplex PCR, the repertoire was profiled, and TCRdb retains in-frame clones only, with some absent. Among roughly 330,000 clones, 70% to 90% were seen once, and the ten largest hold 3.5% to 4.5%. The sample consisted of peripheral blood. These TCRs come from a woman in her 50s with active or convalescent COVID-19.

The chain recombines TRBV19 with TRBJ2-1, with TRBD2 matching 7 bases. CDR3 size: 14 residues. Looked up from germline, CDR1 is LNHDA and CDR2 is SQIVND (reference sequence). The trim removed 6 bases at V and 8 bases at J, leaving 10 bases unmatched. This CDR3 is CASSLRTSSYEQFF. DNA for the CDR3: TGTGCCAGTAGCCTGAGGACTAGTTCCTATGAGCAGTTCTTC. Combining the CDR3 with reference TRBV19 and TRBJ2-1 gives the whole variable domain DGGITQSPKYLFRKEGQNVTLSCEQNLNHDAMYWYRQDPGQGLRLIYYSQIVNDFQKGDIAEGYSVSREKKESFPLTVTSAQKNPTAFYLCASSLRTSSYEQFFGPGTRLTVL.

The rearrangement joins TRBV18 to TRBJ2-4; TRBD2 is a possible D gene (7 bases). With 3 bases removed from V and 10 bases from J, the gap between germline ends came to 25 bases. Looked up from germline, CDR1 is KGHSH and CDR2 is LQKENI. The CDR3 length is 17 residues. The CDR3 DNA follows: TGTGCCAGCTCACCGGCGGGGGCAGGCACCGGGGATTGGATTCAGTACTTC. Translation: CASSPAGAGTGDWIQYF.

The rearrangement joins TRBV28 to TRBJ1-1, with D hard to call. V was cut by 6 bases and J by 5 bases, with 16 bases left in between. This CDR3 has 14 amino acids. Germline V gene lookup returns CDR1 MDHEN and CDR2 SYDVKM. The CDR3, as DNA: TGTGCCAGCAGCCTGGGAGGGCGAGGGACTGAAGCTTTCTTT. As protein: CASSLGGRGTEAFF.

The chain is built from TRBV28 and TRBJ1-1; D call uncertain. The CDR3 runs 15 residues. Germline V lookup: CDR1 MDHEN, CDR2 SYDVKM. Deletions cut 4 bases from V and 3 bases from J, with 15 bases between. The chain's CDR3 is CASSSRYLTDTEAFF. In DNA form, the CDR3 reads TGTGCCAGCAGTTCCCGTTATCTGACTGACACTGAAGCTTTCTTT.

The chain employs TRBV28 and TRBJ2-1; 13 bases are shared with TRBD2. Germline assignment: CDR1 MDHEN and CDR2 SYDVKM. This CDR3 has 17 amino acids. Trimming took 6 bases from V and 5 from J; bases not matched to a gene: 10. In DNA form, the CDR3 reads TGTGCCAGCAGCTCCACTAGCGGGAGGGCCATTAACAATGAGCAGTTCTTC. Its translation is CASSSTSGRAINNEQFF.